The next 10 T cell receptor beta chains were all read from a single sample in a study of T cells expressing NK-cell markers. For each CDR3 protein, TCRdb gives one entry from its re-call of the 5' RACE reads, without DNA. The sample holds approximately 15,000 distinct CDR3 sequences. The specimen sequenced was blood T cells: a sorted CD56 or NKG2C T cell subset, CD4+ or CD8+ T cells, or bulk PBMC T cells (not recorded which). All receptors derive from a man aged 18 to 69 in good health.

The V call is TRBV12-3 or TRBV12-4, the J call TRBJ2-1; lacking DNA, the TRBD2 call made by TCRdb goes unchecked. The CDR3 sequence is 12 residues long. CDR3 residues: CASSLSAGEQFF.

CDR3 protein: CASSQVGRTIAKNIQYF. The J gene is TRBJ2-4, the V gene TRBV4-1; TCRdb indicates TRBD2, and absent DNA this call remains unverified. The CDR3 sequence is 17 residues long. Germline CDR1 reads MGHRA; CDR2 reads YSYEKL.

The V gene is TRBV20-1, the J gene TRBJ2-6. The CDR3 runs 14 residues. The germline gives CDR1 DFQATT, CDR2 SNEGSKA (reference sequence). CDR3 loop: CSATKTDGANVLTF.

The chain joins TRBV5-1 to TRBJ2-1; TCRdb's D call of TRBD1 is untestable without DNA. Germline V CDR1 and CDR2: SGHRS, YFSETQ. The CDR3 totals 13 residues. The CDR3 region is CASSRDRVGEQFF.

The J gene is TRBJ2-3, the V gene TRBV20-1; TCRdb's assignment of TRBD1 cannot be checked, as there is no DNA. The germline CDR1 and CDR2 sequences are DFQATT and SNEGSKA (reference sequence). The CDR3 is 15 amino acids. The CDR3 loop is CSARDWDASTDTQYF.

The chain links TRBV19 to TRBJ2-1. Germline V gene data show CDR1 as LNHDA and CDR2 as SQIVND (reference sequence). This CDR3 is built from 14 residues. The CDR3 loop is CASSIWGSYNEQFF.

The rearrangement uses TRBV5-6 and TRBJ2-5; no DNA is available, so the TRBD2 call from TCRdb remains unchecked. The CDR3 consists of 15 residues. Germline CDR1 is SGHDT and CDR2 is YYEEEE. CDR3 residues: CASSLKVAGQETQYF.

This chain uses TRBV5-4 with TRBJ1-6; the D call of TRBD1 rests on TCRdb alone, since no DNA is present to check it. The CDR3 loop spans 14 amino acids. Germline V gene sequence: CDR1 SGHNT, CDR2 YYREEE (reference sequence). This CDR3 reads CASSADRERSPLHF.

This chain joins TRBV27 and TRBJ2-7; the D call of TRBD1 rests on TCRdb alone, since no DNA is present to check it. The CDR3 spans 13 residues. Looked up from germline, CDR1 is MNHEY and CDR2 is SMNVEV (reference sequence). This CDR3 reads CASSGNQGGEQYF.

V and J are TRBV2 and TRBJ2-3; TCRdb picks TRBD2, but there is no DNA to check that call. This CDR3 has 17 amino acids. In germline, CDR1 is SNHLY, CDR2 FYNNEI. The CDR3 region is CAAQGELAGGLTDTQYF. Looking up the rest from reference TRBV2 and TRBJ2-3 gives the full variable domain: EPEVTQTPSHQVTQMGQEVILRCVPISNHLYFYWYRQILGQKVEFLVSFYNNEISEKSEIFDDQFSVERPDGSNFTLKIRSTKLEDSAMYFCAAQGELAGGLTDTQYFGPGTRLTVL.